This T cell receptor beta chain stems from a study of beta chain features in type 1 diabetes. The study reverse transcribed the entire isolated RNA, so it sequenced expressed TCRB transcripts. Measured with immunoSEQ multiplex PCR; TCRdb has only the in-frame clones, and not every one. Among about 360,000 clones listed, 10% to 15% were seen once. The CDR3 sequence is 14 residues long. V gave up 5 bases and J gave up 6 bases, with 16 bases separating them. Germline values: CDR1 MDHEN, CDR2 SYDVKM. The specimen sequenced was naive CD4+ T cells from blood. The receptor was derived from a man aged 18 to 30 in good health. This rearrangement joins TRBV28 to TRBJ1-2, with D perhaps matching TRBD1 (6 bases). This CDR3 reads CASSPGGTTHGYTF. CDR3 in DNA: TGTGCCAGCAGTCCCGGGGGGACAACACATGGCTACACCTTC.